This entry is about one T cell receptor beta chain. Its matching antigen is unknown. Each population, CD4+ and CD8+ cells, was isolated by positive magnetic bead selection and checked for purity by flow cytometry. The CDR3 covers 13 residues. V dropped 7 bases and J dropped 3 bases, with 16 bases sitting between them. Germline CDR1 reads SQVTM; CDR2 reads ANQGSEA. The record originates from a study of somatic mutations in cytotoxic T cells in rheumatoid arthritis. General observations from the study: CD8+ T cells showed clonality that did not differ significantly between patients with rheumatoid arthritis and age-matched healthy controls. Some patients, about an eighth of the roughly 60, had a largest CD8+ clone that exceeded 20% of CD8+ cells.

Clones were read by immunoSEQ multiplex PCR, and TCRdb kept only the in-frame ones, dropping some. Of approximately 18,000 clones listed, approximately 80% were seen once; the top ten hold around 10%. This TCR came from an adult with rheumatoid arthritis. This sequence joins TRBV29-1 and TRBJ2-7; D perhaps matches TRBD2 (6 bases). The sequenced sample was CD8+ T cells sorted from blood. The CDR3 DNA reads TGCAGCGCGGCCGGGACTCCGGGCTACGAGCAGTACTTC. Protein sequence: CSAAGTPGYEQYF.